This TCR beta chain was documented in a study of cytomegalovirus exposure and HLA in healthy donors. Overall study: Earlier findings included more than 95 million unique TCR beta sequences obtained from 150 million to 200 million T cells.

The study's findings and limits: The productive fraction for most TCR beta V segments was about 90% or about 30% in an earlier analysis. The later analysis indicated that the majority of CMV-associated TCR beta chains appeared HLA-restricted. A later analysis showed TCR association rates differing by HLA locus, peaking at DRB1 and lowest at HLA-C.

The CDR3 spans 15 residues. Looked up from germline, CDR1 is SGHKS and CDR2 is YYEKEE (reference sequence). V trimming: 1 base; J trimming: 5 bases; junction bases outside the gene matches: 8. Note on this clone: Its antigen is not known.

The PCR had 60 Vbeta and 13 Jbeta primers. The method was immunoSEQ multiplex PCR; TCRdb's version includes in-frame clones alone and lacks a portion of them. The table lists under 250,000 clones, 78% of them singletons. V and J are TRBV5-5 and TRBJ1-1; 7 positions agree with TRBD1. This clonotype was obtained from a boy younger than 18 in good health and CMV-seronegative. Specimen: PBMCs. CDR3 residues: CASSLRGGRGTEAFF. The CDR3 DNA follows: TGTGCCAGCAGCTTGAGAGGGGGCCGGGGAACTGAAGCTTTCTTT.